Listed here are 14 T cell receptor beta chains from one sample, sequenced in a study of breast tumors, draining lymph nodes, adjacent tissues. TCRdb used MiXCR to reprocess the multiplex PCR reads, holding one entry per CDR3 protein. The profile covers around 190,000 distinct CDR3 sequences, with around a third appearing a single time and around 4.5% taken by the ten largest. Samples came from axillary lymph nodes draining the breast cancer. Source material: axillary lymph node tissue. The source is a female donor with breast cancer. Some clones in this sample may be carry-over from other donors' samples.

The CDR3 sequence: CSASSGTGDYEQPQHF. The DNA of the CDR3 is TGCAGCGCTAGTTCCGGGACAGGGGACTACGAGCAGCCCCAGCATTTT. The chain carries TRBV29-1 and TRBJ1-5, with 10 bases fitting TRBD1. V trimming: 7 bases; J trimming: 7 bases; junction bases outside the gene matches: 16. Germline-derived CDR1 and CDR2 are SQVTM and ANQGSEA. The CDR3 has 16 residues.

This clonotype was seen many times. This chain joins TRBV11-3 and TRBJ1-2; no reliable D call. Germline V gives CDR1 SGHNT, CDR2 YENEEA. The V gene lost 5 bases and the J gene lost 4 bases, with 14 bases spanning the gap. The CDR3 has 14 amino acids. CDR3 nucleotide sequence: TGTGCCAGCAGCCCCGGACCCCATATCTATGGCTACACCTTC. This gives the protein CASSPGPHIYGYTF.

This clonotype was seen many times. This rearrangement joins TRBV2 to TRBJ2-7; 11 nucleotides align to TRBD1. V gave up 5 bases and J gave up 3 bases; unmatched junction bases: 3. Germline CDR1 reads SNHLY; CDR2 reads FYNNEI. The CDR3 length is 14 residues. The CDR3 protein is CASSSGTGGYEQYF. The CDR3 DNA reads as TGTGCCAGCAGTTCCGGGACAGGGGGCTACGAGCAGTACTTC.

This clonotype was counted at least ten times. This chain links TRBV5-1 with TRBJ2-7, with TRBD1 identical over 9 bases. Germline V lookup: CDR1 SGHRS, CDR2 YFSETQ. This CDR3 has 14 residues. With 3 bases clipped from V and 2 bases from J, the junction kept 3 bases outside the gene matches. The CDR3 loop is CASSSGQGAYEQYF. DNA for the CDR3: TGCGCCAGCAGCTCGGGACAGGGAGCCTACGAGCAGTACTTC.

This clonotype appeared many times. The CDR3 protein is CASSFTAGLASYEQYF. The DNA for the CDR3 is TGTGCCAGCAGTTTCACGGCGGGACTAGCGAGCTACGAGCAGTACTTC. The chain uses TRBV6-5 and TRBJ2-7, with TRBD2 matching 10 bases. This CDR3 spans 16 amino acids. V lost 4 bases to trimming and J lost 3 bases; unmatched junction nucleotides: 9. In germline, CDR1 is MNHEY, CDR2 SVGAGI.

Points on this clonotype: Possible read error: a much larger clone is one base away. The V and J genes are TRBV7-2 and TRBJ2-1; TRBD2 agrees at 8 bases. This CDR3 is 15 amino acids long. Germline lookup yields CDR1 SGHTA and CDR2 FQGNSA. CDR3 DNA sequence: TGTGCCAGCAGCTTAGGTCTAGCGGGCTACAATGAGCAGCTCTTC. Translated: CASSLGLAGYNEQLF.

This clonotype came up many times. The chain has TRBV7-2 and TRBJ2-7; D is undetermined. V gave up 5 bases and J gave up 5 bases, with 13 bases separating them. The CDR3 is made up of 13 amino acids. Germline loops: CDR1 SGHTA, CDR2 FQGNSA. CDR3 nucleotides: TGTGCCAGCAGCACATCCGCGTGGGACGAGCAGTACTTC. Translation: CASSTSAWDEQYF.

This clonotype has at least ten counts. This chain links TRBV4-2 with TRBJ2-1, with 10 bases fitting TRBD2. The trim removed 4 bases at V and 5 bases at J, leaving 8 bases unmatched. The germline gives CDR1 LGHNA, CDR2 YNFKEQ. The CDR3 extends over 16 amino acids. The CDR3 nucleotides read TGTGCCAGCAGCCTGCGTCTAGCGGGAGATAACAATGAGCAGTTCTTC. Residues: CASSLRLAGDNNEQFF.

The chain links TRBV12-3 or TRBV12-4 to TRBJ2-7; D tentatively reads TRBD1 or TRBD2 (5 bases each). This CDR3 region has 13 residues. V shed 7 bases and J shed 6 bases, with 16 bases lying between them. The CDR3 reads CASTPGGWGEQYF. CDR3 coding DNA: TGTGCCAGCACCCCTGGGGGATGGGGCGAGCAGTACTTC.

The sample holds a few counts of this clonotype. The gene calls are TRBV13 and TRBJ1-1; D ambiguous. The CDR3 contains 15 residues. In germline, CDR1 is PRHDT, CDR2 FYEKMQ (reference sequence). Trimming took 8 bases from V and 1 from J, leaving 17 bases between them. The CDR3 DNA follows: TGTGCCAGCGGCCTAACCCGGGCCCAGAACACTGAAGCTTTCTTT. Protein sequence: CASGLTRAQNTEAFF.

This chain joins TRBV12-3 or TRBV12-4 and TRBJ1-3; 12 nucleotides align to TRBD1. This CDR3 contains 16 residues. Losses at the gene ends were 4 bases for V and 4 bases for J; bases not matched to a gene: 5. This CDR3 reads CASSSTGTGGGNTIYF. CDR3 nucleotide sequence: TGTGCCAGCAGTTCGACCGGGACAGGGGGCGGAAACACCATATATTTT.

Notes on this clonotype: This may be a read error: a much more frequent sequence differs by one nucleotide. J is TRBJ1-6 and V is TRBV28; no firm D call. CDR1 is MDHEN, CDR2 SYDVKM, per germline. Trimming cost V 8 bases and J 10 bases, with 18 bases left between them. CDR3 size: 14 residues. The CDR3 sequence: CASARDGSRSPLHF. As DNA, the CDR3 is TGTGCCAGCGCCAGAGACGGCAGTCGATCACCCCTCCACTTT.

The sample holds many counts of this clonotype. The rearrangement uses TRBV7-8 and TRBJ2-2; weak D call: TRBD1 (6 bases). Per germline, CDR1 SGHVS and CDR2 FQNEAQ. Trimming cost V 1 base and J 0 bases, with 9 bases left between them. There are 16 residues in the CDR3. The CDR3 protein is CASSLVAGANTGELFF. Here the CDR3 DNA reads TGTGCCAGCAGCTTAGTCGCAGGGGCGAACACCGGGGAGCTGTTTTTT.

This clonotype has ten or more counts. The chain links TRBV19 to TRBJ2-6; 12 bases line up with TRBD1. Germline trimming cut 4 bases from V and 2 bases from J; bases unmatched to any gene: 6. This CDR3 region has 18 residues. The germline CDR1 and CDR2 sequences are LNHDA and SQIVND (reference sequence). CDR3 in DNA: TGTGCCAGTAGTAACCGGGACAGGGGGCTCCCTGGGGCCAACGTCCTGACTTTC. Its protein is CASSNRDRGLPGANVLTF.